This T cell receptor beta chain emerged from a study of persistence of HIV-infected CD4 T cells. Study summary: Anti-CD3/anti-CD28 beads activated more cells than antigen stimulation did.

A remark on this clone: Its cognate antigen is unknown.

The CDR3 sequence is 16 residues long. V dropped 0 bases and J dropped 2; count of bases not matched to a gene: 3. CDR1 is LGHNA and CDR2 is YNFKEQ in the germline V gene. This was the immunoSEQ version 4 assay in survey mode. Template was genomic DNA at about 10 ng/uL, with up to about 1 ug used per sample. Produced via immunoSEQ multiplex PCR; TCRdb's table is partial and in-frame only. The data hold under 50,000 clones, with approximately 90% observed a single time. This nonspecific control used anti-CD3/anti-CD28 bead stimulation of CD4+ T cells. Responding CD4+ T cells were sorted by upregulation of both CD40 ligand and CD69. Undetectable plasma HIV-1 RNA below 50 copies/mL lasted at least 4 years. Before stimulation, PBMCs underwent CD8+ T cell depletion.

The chain recombines TRBV4-2 with TRBJ2-5, with 10 bases fitting TRBD2. This sequence originates from an adult woman with HIV who was CMV-seropositive. The sequencing used CD4+ T cells sorted from PBMCs after roughly 18-hour stimulation, collected from a patient who received antiretroviral therapy. The CDR3 coding sequence is TGTGCCAGCAGCCAAGATGGGACTAGCGCACAAGAGACCCAGTACTTC. Amino acid sequence: CASSQDGTSAQETQYF.